This entry describes one TCR beta chain. As yet, its antigen is unknown. The CDR3 runs to 16 residues. Trimming removed 0 bases from V and 5 bases from J, with 14 bases in between. Germline assignment: CDR1 SGHDT and CDR2 YYEEEE. The PCR used 60 Vbeta and 13 Jbeta primers. Profiling relied on immunoSEQ multiplex PCR, and the TCRdb table lists in-frame clones only, not all of them. The repertoire consists of a few hundred thousand clones, with roughly 80% occurring once and the leading ten covering 2.9%. These data belong to a study of cytomegalovirus exposure and HLA in healthy donors. At the level of the study: Previous work identified roughly 120 million unique TCR beta sequences from around 180 million T cells.

Study observations and caveats: Rarity marked most TCR sequences, yet some public TCRs occurred in many donors. The authors later linked a missense DCLRE1C variant to TCR beta V- and J-gene trimming.

Donors showed nominal health when sampled, although they likely had unrecorded immune exposures. Sequencing was performed on PBMCs. This TCR came from a man aged 25-45 years in good health and CMV-seronegative. This sequence joins TRBV5-6 and TRBJ2-2; D is uncertain. CDR3 nucleotide sequence: TGTGCCAGCAGCTTGGCGGCCCTGAGGCAAACCGGGGAGCTGTTTTTT. This translates into CASSLAALRQTGELFF.